Following are 18 T cell receptor beta chains from one sample sequenced in a study of shared clonotypes between healthy human individuals. Method: immunoSEQ multiplex PCR; TCRdb's copy keeps in-frame clones and lacks some. The table includes fewer than 400,000 clones, around 67% detected once. The sample was memory CD4+ T cells sorted from blood. The subset denotes: CD45RA-negative fraction. Receptors were obtained from a man aged 25-45 years in good health.

This chain uses TRBV10-3 with TRBJ2-5, with D tentatively TRBD2 (5 bases). Trimming took off 2 bases at V and 2 bases at J, with 9 bases between the two ends. This CDR3 is 14 amino acids long. Germline assignment: CDR1 ENHRY and CDR2 SYGVKD. In nucleotides, the CDR3 is TGTGCCATCAGTGAGGGAGGAAAGCAAGAGACCCAGTACTTC. Its translation: CAISEGGKQETQYF.

The chain couples TRBV7-6 to TRBJ2-7; possibly TRBD1 or TRBD2 for D (5 bases each). V lost 5 bases and J lost 0, with 14 bases in between. This CDR3 is 15 amino acids long. Germline CDR1 is SGHVS and CDR2 is FNYEAQ. The CDR3: CASSQRDRSSYEQYF. For the CDR3, the DNA is TGTGCCAGCAGCCAGAGGGACCGGAGCTCCTACGAGCAGTACTTC.

The chain employs TRBV5-5 and TRBJ2-7; the D call may be TRBD1 or TRBD2 (7 bases each). The CDR3 runs to 19 residues. CDR1 SGHKS and CDR2 YYEKEE come from the germline V gene (reference sequence). V lost 3 bases and J 3 bases, leaving 28 bases between the germline ends. In nucleotides, the CDR3 is TGTGCCAGCAGCTCCCTTAGGACCATTCAGGGGAGGGGGCTCTACGAGCAGTACTTC. Translating it yields CASSSLRTIQGRGLYEQYF.

CDR3 sequence reads: CASLSTPRRGEQYF. The CDR3 DNA reads as TGTGCCAGCTTATCAACTCCCAGGCGGGGAGAGCAGTACTTC. This chain connects TRBV28 to TRBJ2-7, with TRBD2 as a possible D gene (6 bases). Between the trimmed V and J ends, which lost 8 bases and 7 bases, there was a span of 21 bases. CDR1 MDHEN and CDR2 SYDVKM come from the germline V gene. CDR3 length: 14 residues.

The rearrangement joins TRBV12-2 to TRBJ1-2; the table's TRBD1 call for D was not verified on the DNA. TRBV12-2 is a pseudogene locus. The CDR3 is 19 residues long. CDR3 amino acids: CASRLVQGQGTSAVYGYTF. CDR3 nucleotides: TGTGCAAGTCGCTTAGTGCAAGGACAGGGTACCTCCGCGGTCTATGGCTACACCTTC.

Comment on this clone: The junction does not match germline at one end; this may be a read error. This sequence joins TRBV7-9 and TRBJ1-4; D possibly corresponds to TRBD1 (6 bases). CDR1 and CDR2 from the germline V gene are SEHNR and FQNEAQ (reference sequence). This CDR3 has 14 residues. The CDR3 bases are TGTGCCAGCAGCTCCTACCGGGGACATGAAAAACTGCTTTTT. Translating it yields CASSSYRGHEKLLF.

V and J are TRBV19 and TRBJ2-7, with no clear D. The CDR3 is made up of 15 amino acids. CDR1 is LNHDA and CDR2 is SQIVND in the germline V gene (reference sequence). V was pared by 8 bases and J by 3 bases, with 20 bases between. In nucleotides, the CDR3 is TGTGCCAGTCCGGCTTTTAGCCGAGAACTCTACGAGCAGTACTTC. Amino acid sequence: CASPAFSRELYEQYF.

The rearrangement uses TRBV4-3 and TRBJ1-1; D unclear. The CDR3 runs 14 residues. V was trimmed by 1 base and J by 1 base, leaving 7 bases between them. Germline values: CDR1 LGHNA, CDR2 YSLEER. For the CDR3, the DNA is TGCGCCAGCAGCCAAGTACAAGGGAACACTGAAGCTTTCTTT. Translated: CASSQVQGNTEAFF.

The rearrangement uses TRBV5-1 and TRBJ2-5; 9 bases line up with TRBD2. There are 18 residues in the CDR3. The ends lost 5 bases at V and 3 bases at J; junction bases unmatched: 17. Germline assignment: CDR1 SGHRS and CDR2 YFSETQ. This chain's CDR3 is CASRSGLAGSAREETQYF. The DNA of the CDR3 is TGCGCCAGCAGATCAGGGCTAGCGGGGAGCGCCCGGGAAGAGACCCAGTACTTC.

The chain joins TRBV15 to TRBJ2-3; 8 bases agree with TRBD1. The trim removed 0 bases at V and 4 bases at J, leaving 3 bases unmatched. Looked up from germline, CDR1 is LNHNV and CDR2 is YYDKDF (reference sequence). This CDR3 region has 15 residues. The DNA of the CDR3 is TGTGCCACCAGCAGAGATGGCAGGGGGCCAGATACGCAGTATTTT. Amino acids: CATSRDGRGPDTQYF.

This chain links TRBV11-2 with TRBJ2-6, with D tentatively TRBD2 (5 bases). Per the germline V gene, CDR1 is SGHAT and CDR2 is FQNNGV. V lost 5 bases and J 2 bases, leaving 7 bases between the germline ends. The CDR3 spans 14 residues. CDR3 residues: CASSPGTGANVLTF. Written as DNA, the CDR3 is TGTGCCAGCAGCCCGGGGACTGGGGCCAACGTCCTGACTTTC.

Comment on this clone: Different DNA sequences within this sample yield the same CDR3. This chain connects TRBV2 to TRBJ1-5, with D unresolved. The length of the CDR3 is 15 residues. V shed 2 bases and J shed 0 bases, with 8 bases lying between them. CDR1 is SNHLY, CDR2 FYNNEI, per germline. The CDR3: CASSESGYSNQPQHF. The CDR3 DNA is TGTGCCAGCAGTGAATCGGGATATAGCAATCAGCCCCAGCATTTT.

In this sample, this clone turned up once. This CDR3 is also generated by other DNA sequences in the sample. V usage is TRBV7-2 and J usage is TRBJ1-1; TRBD1 might be the D (5 bases). Between the trimmed V and J ends, which lost 5 bases and 1 base, there was a span of 11 bases. CDR3 size: 14 residues. Germline CDR1 is SGHTA and CDR2 is FQGNSA. The CDR3 DNA follows: TGTGCCAGCAGCCCCGGGACGGCGAACACTGAAGCTTTCTTT. It translates to CASSPGTANTEAFF.

In this sample, this clone turned up once. This rearrangement joins TRBV27 to TRBJ2-7; possibly TRBD2 for D (5 bases). Trimming left V 6 bases short and J 1 base short, with 16 bases between. The CDR3 runs 15 residues. Germline V gene lookup returns CDR1 MNHEY and CDR2 SMNVEV (reference sequence). CDR3: CASSPDDYPSYEQYF. The CDR3 bases are TGTGCCAGCAGCCCGGACGACTATCCGTCCTACGAGCAGTACTTC.

J is TRBJ2-7 and V is TRBV13; 10 nucleotides line up with TRBD2. The germline CDR1 and CDR2 sequences are PRHDT and FYEKMQ (reference sequence). There are 20 residues in the CDR3. With V trimmed by 4 bases and J by 2 bases, 20 bases remained unmatched. For the CDR3, the DNA is TGTGCCAGCAGCTCCAACGGCCGACTAGCGGGCCTCGCTATGCCCTACGAGCAGTACTTC. This encodes CASSSNGRLAGLAMPYEQYF. The whole variable domain, filled in from reference TRBV13 and TRBJ2-7, reads AAGVIQSPRHLIKEKRETATLKCYPIPRHDTVYWYQQGPGQDPQFLISFYEKMQSDKGSIPDRFSAQQFSDYHSELNMSSLELGDSALYFCASSSNGRLAGLAMPYEQYFGPGTRLTVT.

The chain uses TRBV15 and TRBJ2-7; D is tentatively TRBD1 or TRBD2 (5 bases each). V lost 4 bases and J 3 bases, leaving 13 bases between the germline ends. CDR1 and CDR2 (germline): LNHNV, YYDKDF (reference sequence). This CDR3 has 14 amino acids. CDR3 amino acids: CATSTAGTSYEQYF. CDR3 nucleotide sequence: TGTGCCACCAGCACCGCCGGGACCAGCTACGAGCAGTACTTC.

The V and J genes are TRBV6-1 and TRBJ1-5; maybe TRBD1 (5 bases). Trimming pared 3 bases from V and 6 bases from J, leaving 15 bases between. Germline values: CDR1 MNHNS, CDR2 SASEGT. CDR3 length: 15 residues. This CDR3 is CASSDGDQFSQPQHF. Here the CDR3 DNA reads TGTGCCAGCAGTGATGGGGACCAATTTAGTCAGCCCCAGCATTTT.

This clone occurred a few times. This rearrangement joins TRBV30 to TRBJ1-5; maybe TRBD1 (6 bases). CDR3 length: 17 amino acids. Germline CDR1 GTSNPN, CDR2 SVGIG (reference sequence). Trimming left V 0 bases short and J 4 bases short, with 19 bases between. In DNA, the CDR3 is TGTGCCTGGAGTGTGGGGGCCAAGGACAGCTGGAATCAGCCCCAGCATTTT. Translation gives CAWSVGAKDSWNQPQHF.